This passage covers 2 T cell receptor beta chains from one sample sequenced in a study of blood T cell repertoires in COVID-19. TCRdb keeps only in-frame clones here, not all; method: immunoSEQ multiplex PCR. The sample holds 240,000 or so clones, around 88% seen once. The sample consisted of peripheral blood. Receptors originate from a woman aged 30 to 39 who had recovered from COVID-19.

V gene TRBV6-5 combines with J gene TRBJ2-5; TRBD1 might be the D (5 bases). V lost 5 bases and J lost 4, with 14 bases in between. The germline CDR1 and CDR2 sequences are MNHEY and SVGAGI. The length of the CDR3 is 14 residues. CDR3 region: CASSPSGFRETQYF. DNA of the CDR3: TGTGCCAGCAGTCCGTCAGGGTTTCGAGAGACCCAGTACTTC.

This clone was counted a single time. This sequence joins TRBV7-6 and TRBJ1-5, with D perhaps matching TRBD1 (6 bases). Germline V CDR1 and CDR2: SGHVS, FNYEAQ. The length of the CDR3 is 15 residues. Trimming removed 0 bases from V and 7 bases from J, with 13 bases in between. The CDR3, as DNA: TGTGCCAGCAGCTTAGCTCCAGGGGCAGGGCAGCCCCAGCATTTT. Encoded protein: CASSLAPGAGQPQHF.